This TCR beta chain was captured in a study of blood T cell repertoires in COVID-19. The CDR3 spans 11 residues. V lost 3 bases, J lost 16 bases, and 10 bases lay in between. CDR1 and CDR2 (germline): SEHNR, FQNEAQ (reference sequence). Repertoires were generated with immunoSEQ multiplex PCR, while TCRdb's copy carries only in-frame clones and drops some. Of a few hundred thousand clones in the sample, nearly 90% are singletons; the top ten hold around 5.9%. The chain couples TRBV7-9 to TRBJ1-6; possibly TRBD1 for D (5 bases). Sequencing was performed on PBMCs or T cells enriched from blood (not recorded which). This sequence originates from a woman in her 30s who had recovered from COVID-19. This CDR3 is CASSFDSSLHF. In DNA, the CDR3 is TGTGCCAGCAGCTTTGACAGCTCTCTCCACTTT.